Listed below are T cell receptor beta chains from one sample, sequenced in a study of cytomegalovirus exposure and HLA in healthy donors. The assay was immunoSEQ multiplex PCR, and TCRdb's table has in-frame clones only and misses some. Of approximately 150,000 clones in the sample, about 77% were seen once. The sample taken for sequencing was PBMCs. The origin of the receptors is a man between 18 and 35 years old in good health and CMV-seropositive. CDR3s include the opening cysteine and the closing phenylalanine or tryptophan. A D gene is named only where the DNA matches it firmly. Clone size appears in some rows only: once, few, many, or a class for an expanded clone.

TRBV5-1	16	TRBD1	TRBJ1-1	-	CASSLDGQGASAEAFF	TGCGCCAGCAGCTTGGATGGACAGGGGGCATCCGCTGAAGCTTTCTTT
TRBV6-1	16	TRBD2	TRBJ2-7	-	CASSGGLVGFTYEQYF	TGTGCCAGCAGTGGGGGACTAGTGGGATTTACCTACGAGCAGTACTTC
TRBV28	19	-	TRBJ1-5	-	CASSPPGHLSGVSNQPQHF	TGTGCCAGCAGTCCTCCGGGACACCTATCAGGTGTTAGCAATCAGCCCCAGCATTTT
TRBV30	14	-	TRBJ1-5	-	CAWSTGLGNQPQHF	TGTGCCTGGAGTACGGGTCTGGGCAATCAGCCCCAGCATTTT
TRBV4-2	13	-	TRBJ2-7	few	CASSQDGPYEQYF	TGTGCCAGCAGCCAAGATGGGCCCTACGAGCAGTACTTC
TRBV7-9	15	TRBD1	TRBJ1-2	-	CASSGTGLPNYGYTF	TGTGCCAGCTCCGGGACAGGACTACCTAACTATGGCTACACCTTC
TRBV30	14	-	TRBJ2-5	-	CAWGDLLNQETQYF	TGTGCCTGGGGAGATCTACTAAACCAAGAGACCCAGTACTTC
TRBV21-1	12	-	TRBJ2-3	-	CASQALHDTQYF	TGTGCCAGCCAGGCATTACACGATACGCAGTATTTT
TRBV4-2	17	-	TRBJ2-1	-	CASSQNELTSKNNEQFF	TGTGCCAGCAGCCAGAACGAACTAACAAGTAAAAACAATGAGCAGTTCTTC
TRBV29-1	13	-	TRBJ2-3	-	CSVEGALLDTQYF	TGCAGCGTTGAAGGCGCTCTCTTGGATACGCAGTATTTT
TRBV27	15	-	TRBJ2-2	-	CASGLSGGHTGELFF	TGTGCCAGCGGGTTGTCAGGGGGGCACACCGGGGAGCTGTTTTTT
TRBV19	12	-	TRBJ1-3	once	CASRLSGNTIYF	TGTGCCAGTAGACTCTCTGGAAACACCATATATTTT
TRBV13	16	-	TRBJ2-7	-	CASSFSRGENIYEQYF	TGTGCCAGCAGCTTTTCCAGGGGGGAGAATATCTACGAGCAGTACTTC
TRBV11-1	15	TRBD1	TRBJ2-7	-	CASSLVPGQFYEQYF	TGTGCCAGCAGCTTAGTCCCGGGACAGTTCTACGAGCAGTACTTC
TRBV11-3	14	-	TRBJ2-1	once	CASSLQGGYNEQFF	TGTGCCAGCAGCTTACAGGGGGGATACAATGAGCAGTTCTTC
TRBV9	16	TRBD2	TRBJ2-7	-	CASSDKPGGSSYEQYF	TGTGCCAGCAGCGACAAGCCGGGAGGGTCCTCCTACGAGCAGTACTTC
TRBV6-6	15	TRBD1	TRBJ2-7	-	CASSYPGQGSYEQYF	TGTGCCAGCAGTTACCCGGGACAGGGCTCCTACGAGCAGTACTTC
TRBV27	15	-	TRBJ1-1	-	CASSFFEGRNTEAFF	TGTGCCAGCAGTTTTTTCGAGGGCCGAAACACTGAAGCTTTCTTT
TRBV19	15	TRBD1	TRBJ2-3	few	CASVAGGSLGDTQYF	TGTGCCAGTGTAGCAGGGGGTAGTCTTGGGGATACGCAGTATTTT
TRBV4-2	18	TRBD2	TRBJ2-1	-	CASSAQGYGREGYNEQFF	TGTGCCAGCAGCGCCCAGGGGTACGGGCGGGAGGGGTACAATGAGCAGTTCTTC
TRBV19	16	-	TRBJ1-2	-	CASSPGGDNLRGGYTF	TGTGCCAGTAGCCCCGGGGGTGACAACTTAAGGGGTGGCTACACCTTC
TRBV2	16	-	TRBJ2-5	-	CASSEGSGGARETQYF	TGTGCCAGCAGTGAAGGAAGTGGGGGGGCTCGGGAGACCCAGTACTTC
TRBV18	17	TRBD2	TRBJ2-3	few	CASSPPSGLAATDTQYF	TGTGCCAGCTCACCACCGTCAGGACTAGCGGCCACAGATACGCAGTATTTT
TRBV21-1	15	-	TRBJ2-7	once	CASSISAGQTYEQYF	TGTGCCAGCAGCATTTCTGCGGGACAGACCTACGAGCAGTACTTC
TRBV27	15	TRBD2	TRBJ2-5	-	CASRASGGKQETQYF	TGTGCCAGCAGGGCTAGCGGGGGAAAACAAGAGACCCAGTACTTC
TRBV9	15	-	TRBJ1-1	-	CASSPGGHMNTEAFF	TGTGCCAGCAGCCCGGGGGGACATATGAACACTGAAGCTTTCTTT
TRBV27	12	-	TRBJ1-4	few	CASSLVGGKLFF	TGTGCCAGCAGTTTGGTCGGGGGAAAACTGTTTTTT
TRBV5-1	13	-	TRBJ2-3	-	CASSTDWTDTQYF	TGCGCCAGCAGCACCGACTGGACAGATACGCAGTATTTT
TRBV6-5	14	TRBD1	TRBJ2-1	-	CASSPRQGAREQFF	TGTGCCAGCAGTCCCAGACAGGGGGCCCGTGAGCAGTTCTTC
TRBV9	16	-	TRBJ2-5	-	CASSVGVVGGQETQYF	TGTGCCAGCAGCGTAGGTGTAGTGGGGGGCCAAGAGACCCAGTACTTC
TRBV19	14	-	TRBJ1-1	-	CASIGPGGNTEAFF	TGTGCCAGTATAGGGCCCGGGGGAAACACTGAAGCTTTCTTT
TRBV10-3	19	TRBD1	TRBJ1-1	-	CAISESRTGVEVGATEAFF	TGTGCCATCAGTGAGTCTCGAACAGGGGTGGAGGTAGGTGCCACTGAAGCTTTCTTT
TRBV30	12	-	TRBJ1-1	-	CAWRGGGTEAFF	TGTGCCTGGAGGGGGGGAGGCACTGAAGCTTTCTTT
TRBV10-3	16	TRBD1	TRBJ1-2	-	CAISRDRELPNYGYTF	TGTGCCATCAGCAGGGACAGGGAGCTTCCTAACTATGGCTACACCTTC
TRBV4-2	16	TRBD2	TRBJ2-2	-	CASSQDGGSRTGELFF	TGTGCCAGCAGCCAAGATGGCGGGAGCCGCACCGGGGAGCTGTTTTTT
TRBV4-2	18	TRBD2	TRBJ2-4	-	CASSQVGKASGDKNIQYF	TGTGCCAGCAGCCAAGTGGGGAAGGCTAGCGGGGACAAAAACATTCAGTACTTC
TRBV7-9	14	TRBD2	TRBJ2-7	-	CASSAGLAGGEQYF	TGTGCCAGCAGCGCCGGACTAGCGGGAGGGGAGCAGTACTTC
TRBV18	15	-	TRBJ1-2	-	CASSPPGGGADGYTF	TGTGCCAGCTCACCACCCGGGGGGGGCGCTGATGGCTACACCTTC
TRBV11-2	14	-	TRBJ2-7	few	CASSLGSGPYEQYF	TGTGCCAGCAGCTTAGGCTCCGGTCCCTACGAGCAGTACTTC
TRBV28	19	TRBD2	TRBJ2-2	-	CASTMWWEGQIENTGELFF	TGTGCCAGCACTATGTGGTGGGAGGGGCAGATAGAGAACACCGGGGAGCTGTTTTTT
TRBV9	14	-	TRBJ2-7	-	CASSVGGNGNEQYF	TGTGCCAGCAGCGTAGGAGGGAATGGCAACGAGCAGTACTTC
TRBV5-6	13	TRBD2	TRBJ2-1	-	CASSLGGSGEQFF	TGTGCCAGCAGCTTGGGCGGGAGCGGAGAGCAGTTCTTC
TRBV5-1	16	-	TRBJ1-4	-	CASSWGRTDPNEKLFF	TGCGCCAGCAGCTGGGGGCGGACAGATCCTAATGAAAAACTGTTTTTT
TRBV5-1	16	-	TRBJ1-2	-	CASSLDGNSLYYGYTF	TGCGCCAGCAGCTTGGATGGCAATTCCCTTTACTATGGCTACACCTTC
TRBV13	13	-	TRBJ2-7	few	CASSTQDPGEQYF	TGTGCCAGCAGCACCCAAGACCCGGGAGAGCAGTACTTC
TRBV7-3	15	TRBD1	TRBJ2-7	-	CASSLAGQGVNEQYF	TGTGCCAGCAGCTTAGCGGGACAGGGGGTCAACGAGCAGTACTTC
TRBV7-6	13	-	TRBJ1-2	-	CASSLQGSSGYTF	TGTGCCAGCAGCCTCCAGGGAAGTAGCGGCTACACCTTC
TRBV19	14	-	TRBJ1-5	-	CASSTQASGQPQHF	TGTGCCAGTAGTACCCAAGCTTCTGGTCAGCCCCAGCATTTT
TRBV6-5	13	-	TRBJ2-7	-	CASSYSAGYEQYF	TGTGCCAGCAGTTACTCGGCAGGATACGAGCAGTACTTC
TRBV10-3	16	TRBD1	TRBJ2-7	once	CAISESWDSHSYEQYF	TGTGCCATCAGTGAGTCGTGGGACAGCCACTCCTACGAGCAGTACTTC
TRBV5-4	15	-	TRBJ2-5	-	CASSADPGLKETQYF	TGTGCCAGCAGCGCTGATCCGGGTCTCAAAGAGACCCAGTACTTC
TRBV7-9	13	-	TRBJ2-7	-	CASSPRGSHEQYF	TGTGCCAGCAGCCCGCGAGGGTCCCACGAGCAGTACTTC
TRBV2	15	-	TRBJ1-4	-	CASSEAGVTNEKLFF	TGTGCCAGCAGTGAGGCGGGGGTAACTAATGAAAAACTGTTTTTT
TRBV7-9	13	-	TRBJ1-2	-	CASSLLEVYGYTF	TGTGCCAGCAGCTTGTTAGAGGTGTATGGCTACACCTTC
TRBV11-2	12	-	TRBJ1-1	-	CASSVHWTEAFF	TGTGCCAGCAGCGTTCACTGGACTGAAGCTTTCTTT
TRBV10-3	14	-	TRBJ1-1	-	CAISLQGANTEAFF	TGTGCCATCAGCCTACAGGGCGCGAACACTGAAGCTTTCTTT
TRBV7-3	15	TRBD1	TRBJ2-4	-	CASSSQGQGENIQYF	TGTGCCAGCAGCTCTCAGGGACAGGGGGAAAACATTCAGTACTTC